This TCR beta chain emerged from a study of cytomegalovirus exposure and HLA in healthy donors. With 60 Vbeta and 13 Jbeta primers, the PCR was carried out. The protocol was immunoSEQ multiplex PCR, while the TCRdb copy is restricted to in-frame clones and leaves out a portion. Of approximately 190,000 clones detected, about four fifths appear once; the ten largest clones hold around 3.5%. V was clipped by 4 bases and J by 6 bases, with 15 bases between them. Germline CDR1 is SGDLS and CDR2 is YYNGEE. The CDR3 extends over 14 amino acids. Study results and caveats: There were some public TCRs occurring in many donors, but most TCR sequences were rare.

In regard to this clone: Its antigen remains unidentified.

This clonotype was sampled from a man aged 40-49 years in good health and CMV-seropositive. The sequenced sample consisted of PBMCs. The chain is built from TRBV9 and TRBJ2-3, with TRBD2 as a possible D gene (6 bases). The CDR3 DNA sequence: TGTGCCAGCAGCTCCCGAGGGACTTTTGATACGCAGTATTTT. It translates to CASSSRGTFDTQYF. The variable domain in full, with the rest retrieved from reference TRBV9 and TRBJ2-3, is DSGVTQTPKHLITATGQRVTLRCSPRSGDLSVYWYQQSLDQGLQFLIQYYNGEERAKGNILERFSAQQFPDLHSELNLSSLELGDSALYFCASSSRGTFDTQYFGPGTRLTVL.